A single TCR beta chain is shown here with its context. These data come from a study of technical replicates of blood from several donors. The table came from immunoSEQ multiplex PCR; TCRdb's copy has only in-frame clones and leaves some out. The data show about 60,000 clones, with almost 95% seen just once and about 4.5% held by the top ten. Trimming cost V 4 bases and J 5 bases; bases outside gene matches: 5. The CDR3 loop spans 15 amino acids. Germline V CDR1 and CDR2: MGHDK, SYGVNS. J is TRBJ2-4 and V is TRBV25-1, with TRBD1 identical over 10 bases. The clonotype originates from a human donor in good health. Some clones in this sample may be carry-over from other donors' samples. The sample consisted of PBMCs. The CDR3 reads CASSAYGTGENIQYF. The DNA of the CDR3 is TGTGCCAGCAGTGCATACGGGACAGGGGAAAACATTCAGTACTTC. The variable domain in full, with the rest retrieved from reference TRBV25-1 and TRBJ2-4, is EADIYQTPRYLVIGTGKKITLECSQTMGHDKMYWYQQDPGMELHLIHYSYGVNSTEKGDLSSESTVSRIRTEHFPLTLESARPSHTSQYLCASSAYGTGENIQYFGAGTRLSVL.